This T cell receptor beta chain was sequenced during a study of blood T cell repertoires in COVID-19. Study summary: T cells, B-cell-depleted T cells, or PBMCs supplied cDNA or gDNA.

CDR3 length: 14 amino acids. From germline, CDR1 is LNHDA and CDR2 SQIVND (reference sequence). The ends lost 5 bases at V and 2 bases at J; junction bases unmatched: 3. Profiled with immunoSEQ multiplex PCR; TCRdb holds only in-frame clones, not every one. The table includes tens of thousands of clones, over 80% detected once. Specimen: peripheral blood. The sequence was obtained from a man aged 55 to 70 with active COVID-19. The genes are TRBV19 and TRBJ2-7; 10 bases map to TRBD1. The CDR3 is CASSDRGQTYEQYF. CDR3 in DNA: TGTGCCAGTAGTGACAGGGGGCAAACCTACGAGCAGTACTTC.